This TCR beta chain was captured in a study of blood T cells in healthy people across ages. This clonotype was counted only a few times. Its antigen is undetermined. Whole-study results and caveats: The authors considered diversity estimates from one million T cells to be underestimates.

PCR was performed a second time for about 7 to 11 cycles using a sample-barcoded 5' primer and a J-beta primer mix. MiXCR was run by TCRdb on the 5' RACE reads, yielding one entry per CDR3 protein. This sample has roughly 550,000 distinct CDR3 sequences, with about 24% found just once. The data also belong to a second study, concerning T cells of mothers and their children.

The sequence was collected from a boy under 18 in good health. The sequenced sample consisted of blood.

The CDR3: CASSQSLASTDTQYF. The CDR3, as DNA: TGTGCCAGCAGCCAGAGTCTAGCAAGCACAGATACGCAGTATTTT. The chain employs TRBV4-2 and TRBJ2-3; D is possibly TRBD2 (5 bases). This CDR3 region has 15 residues. Trimming took 3 bases from V and 0 from J, leaving 10 bases between them. Germline V lookup: CDR1 LGHNA, CDR2 YNFKEQ.